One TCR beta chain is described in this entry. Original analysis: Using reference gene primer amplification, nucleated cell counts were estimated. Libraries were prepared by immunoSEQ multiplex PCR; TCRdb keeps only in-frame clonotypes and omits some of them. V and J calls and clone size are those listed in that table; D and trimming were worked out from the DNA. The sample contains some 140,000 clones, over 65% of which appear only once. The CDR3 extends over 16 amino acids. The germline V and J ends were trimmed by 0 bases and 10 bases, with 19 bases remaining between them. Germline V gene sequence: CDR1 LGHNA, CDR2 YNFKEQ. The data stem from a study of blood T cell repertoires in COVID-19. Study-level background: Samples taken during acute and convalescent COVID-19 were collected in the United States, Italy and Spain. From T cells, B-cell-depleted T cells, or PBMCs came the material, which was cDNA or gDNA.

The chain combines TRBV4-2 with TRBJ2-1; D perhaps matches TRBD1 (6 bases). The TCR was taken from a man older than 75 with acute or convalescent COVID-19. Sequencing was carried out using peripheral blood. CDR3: CASSQDLSGVSPEQFF. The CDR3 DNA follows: TGTGCCAGCAGCCAAGATCTGTCAGGGGTCTCACCGGAGCAGTTCTTC.